This T cell receptor beta chain was captured in a study of vaccination effects on CD4 cells after COVID-19. Study-level background: Every well housed two million PBMC, which grew in culture alongside about 10 IU/ml IL-2 and about 10 ug/ml peptides. Study-level results: Few convalescent patients and no early post-infection timepoints were included in the study.

Profiling relied on immunoSEQ multiplex PCR, and the TCRdb table lists in-frame clones only, not all of them. The data contain around 40,000 clones, about 65% of them singletons. An approximately nine-day culture period preceded the isolation of CD4+ T cells. Vaccinated recipients, who were negative for nucleocapsid antibodies, had no history of SARS-CoV-2 infection. Cultures had half their medium replaced with IL-2 medium on days 3 and 7. This clone occurred once. Its antigen is currently unknown. The sample in question was CD4+ T cells from PBMCs cultured without peptide, obtained before COVID-19 vaccination. The clonotype was recovered from a human donor who received a COVID-19 vaccine.

The CDR3 sequence: CASSPGTSGRALNEQFF. The CDR3 coding sequence is TGTGCCAGCTCACCTGGAACTAGCGGGAGGGCCCTCAATGAGCAGTTCTTC. The chain joins TRBV18 to TRBJ2-1; TRBD2 matches at 13 bases. The CDR3 contains 17 residues. V lost 3 bases to trimming and J lost 6 bases; unmatched junction nucleotides: 8. Germline assignment: CDR1 KGHSH and CDR2 LQKENI.